This T cell receptor (beta chain) stems from a study of blood T cell repertoires in COVID-19. Study as a whole: Acute-phase and convalescent COVID-19 samples originated in the United States, Italy and Spain. T cells, B-cell-depleted T cells, or PBMCs provided the cDNA or gDNA that served as material.

Methods used by the authors: Scientists estimated how many nucleated cells there were by amplifying reference gene primers. Clones were sequenced by immunoSEQ multiplex PCR, and TCRdb holds only the in-frame ones, with some missing. The V and J calls and the clone size are those of that table, but D and trimming were determined from the DNA. Here the sample spans about 160,000 clones, around 80% being singletons. The CDR3 totals 16 residues. V lost 8 bases and J 0 bases, leaving 16 bases between the germline ends. Germline assignment: CDR1 SNHLY and CDR2 FYNNEI. The chain couples TRBV2 to TRBJ1-4; D is undetermined. The source is a human donor with acute or convalescent COVID-19. The donor label of this sample is uncertain. The specimen sequenced was peripheral blood. Here the CDR3 reads CASQERRGATNEKLFF. CDR3 DNA sequence: TGTGCCAGCCAGGAAAGGCGTGGTGCAACTAATGAAAAACTGTTTTTT.